This TCR beta chain was documented in a study of cytomegalovirus exposure and HLA in healthy donors. Notes on this clone: Its specificity is not known.

The germline gives CDR1 SEHNR, CDR2 FQNEAQ (reference sequence). Trimming left V 3 bases short and J 3 bases short, with 13 bases between. This CDR3 is 15 amino acids long. Whole-study results and caveats: Being productive about 87% or about 30% of the time was typical of most TCR beta V segments in an earlier analysis. V segments that were indistinguishable, TRBV6-2 and TRBV6-3 among them, were omitted from analysis.

PCR used 60 Vbeta primers and 13 Jbeta primers. Measured with immunoSEQ multiplex PCR; TCRdb has only the in-frame clones, and not every one. Among 150,000 or so clones listed, 75% to 80% were seen once. Sequencing input: PBMCs. The chain couples TRBV7-9 to TRBJ2-3, with D tentatively TRBD2 (5 bases). The receptor comes from a female donor in good health and CMV-seronegative. This chain's CDR3 is CASSFEQRATDTQYF. Here the CDR3 DNA reads TGTGCCAGCAGCTTCGAGCAGAGGGCTACAGATACGCAGTATTTT.